These 17 T cell receptor beta chains originate from one sample sequenced in a study of blood T cell repertoires in COVID-19. The repertoire was sequenced with immunoSEQ multiplex PCR; TCRdb's copy has only in-frame clones and lacks some. This sample has tens of thousands of clones, with around 85% found just once. Sequencing was carried out using peripheral blood. The receptors shown here come from a woman at least 80 years old with active or convalescent COVID-19.

This rearrangement joins TRBV19 to TRBJ2-1, with 9 bases identical to TRBD2. The germline gives CDR1 LNHDA, CDR2 SQIVND (reference sequence). V was clipped by 3 bases and J by 1 base; unmatched bases: 4. CDR3 length: 16 amino acids. DNA of the CDR3: TGTGCCAGTAGTATTGGCGGGAGGGCGTCCTACAATGAGCAGTTCTTC. Translated, it gives CASSIGGRASYNEQFF.

The DNA for the CDR3 is TGTGCCAGCAGCGTAGACAGGGCGCCTATCTATGGCTACACCTTC. This translates into CASSVDRAPIYGYTF. The chain links TRBV9 to TRBJ1-2, with a tentative D call TRBD1 (6 bases). V lost 0 bases to trimming and J lost 4 bases, with 13 bases between them. The germline gives CDR1 SGDLS, CDR2 YYNGEE. This CDR3 contains 15 residues.

V gene TRBV2 combines with J gene TRBJ1-4, with TRBD1 identical over 8 bases. This CDR3 is built from 14 residues. The germline V gene has CDR1 SNHLY and CDR2 FYNNEI. V dropped 1 base and J dropped 8; count of bases not matched to a gene: 3. CDR3 residues: CASSEGTGTEKLFF. DNA for the CDR3: TGTGCCAGCAGTGAAGGGACAGGGACCGAAAAACTGTTTTTT.

The rearrangement joins TRBV11-2 to TRBJ1-1; unclear D gene. CDR3 length equals 11 residues. V was clipped by 5 bases and J by 10 bases, with 11 bases between them. The germline V gene encodes CDR1 SGHAT and CDR2 FQNNGV. CDR3 in amino acids: CASSLGLLAFF. In nucleotides, the CDR3 is TGTGCCAGCAGCCTAGGACTGTTAGCTTTCTTT.

J is TRBJ2-4 and V is TRBV5-1; tentatively, D is TRBD2 (5 bases). The V gene lost 4 bases and the J gene lost 4 bases, with 12 bases spanning the gap. The CDR3 extends over 14 amino acids. Germline-derived CDR1 and CDR2 are SGHRS and YFSETQ. The CDR3 DNA reads as TGCGCCAGCAGCCCATCCCCGGGGAAAAACATTCAGTACTTC. It codes for CASSPSPGKNIQYF. Looking up the rest from reference TRBV5-1 and TRBJ2-4 gives the full variable domain: KAGVTQTPRYLIKTRGQQVTLSCSPISGHRSVSWYQQTPGQGLQFLFEYFSETQRNKGNFPGRFSGRQFSNSRSEMNVSTLELGDSALYLCASSPSPGKNIQYFGAGTRLSVL.

For the CDR3, the DNA is TGCAGCGTTGGTAGGCCAGGGATCACAGATACGCAGTATTTT. It encodes CSVGRPGITDTQYF. The chain has TRBV29-1 and TRBJ2-3; tentatively, D is TRBD1 (5 bases). Per the germline V gene, CDR1 is SQVTM and CDR2 is ANQGSEA. The CDR3 sequence is 14 residues long. V lost 4 bases and J lost 2, with 13 bases in between.

The genes are TRBV7-3 and TRBJ1-2; unclear D gene. CDR3 length equals 13 residues. The germline V gene has CDR1 SGHTA and CDR2 FQGTGA. Trimming pared 2 bases from V and 2 bases from J, leaving 6 bases between. DNA for the CDR3: TGTGCCAGCAGCTTAGACATAAACTATGGCTACACCTTC. Protein sequence: CASSLDINYGYTF.

The CDR3 bases are TGTGCCAGCAGCTCTAGCGGGAGGGCCTACAATGAGCAGTTCTTC. It specifies CASSSSGRAYNEQFF. The V and J genes are TRBV7-6 and TRBJ2-1; 12 nucleotides line up with TRBD2. CDR1 and CDR2 from the germline V gene are SGHVS and FNYEAQ. The V segment lost 4 bases and the J segment 2 bases; nucleotides outside the gene matches: 0. The CDR3 is 15 amino acids.

The chain couples TRBV5-6 to TRBJ2-7; D perhaps matches TRBD1 (7 bases). Germline CDR1 is SGHDT and CDR2 is YYEEEE. Trimming stripped 3 bases from V and 0 bases from J, with 10 bases between. The CDR3 runs 14 residues. The CDR3 nucleotides are TGTGCCAGCAGCTGGGGGGACAGCTCCTACGAGCAGTACTTC. Translating gives CASSWGDSSYEQYF.

This clone was observed a few times. This chain joins TRBV3-1 (or the pseudogene TRBV3-2) and TRBJ2-7; no firm D call. This CDR3 has 14 amino acids. The V gene lost 0 bases and the J gene lost 1 base, with 7 bases spanning the gap. CDR1 is LGHDT and CDR2 is YNNKEL in the germline V gene (reference sequence). The CDR3 region has the DNA TGTGCCAGCAGCCAAGATCAGATTTCCTACGAGCAGTACTTC. As protein: CASSQDQISYEQYF.

The chain carries TRBV5-6 and TRBJ2-3; 10 bases line up with TRBD2. This CDR3 has 16 residues. Germline CDR1 reads SGHDT; CDR2 reads YYEEEE. Trimming removed 2 bases from V and 5 bases from J; junction bases left unmatched: 8. CDR3 amino acids: CASSFDLAGAGDTQYF. The CDR3 bases are TGTGCCAGCAGCTTTGACCTAGCGGGGGCTGGAGATACGCAGTATTTT.

The rearrangement uses TRBV11-3 and TRBJ2-7, with D perhaps matching TRBD2 (5 bases). V lost 1 base, J lost 6 bases, and 13 bases lay in between. Per germline, CDR1 SGHNT and CDR2 YENEEA. The CDR3 has 14 residues. The CDR3 region has the DNA TGTGCCAGCAGCTTAGGGGCAGCGAGCGGCGAGCAGTACTTC. This encodes CASSLGAASGEQYF.

The genes are TRBV6-4 and TRBJ1-2; D is undetermined. Germline CDR1 and CDR2: MRHNA and SNTAGT. Deletions cut 3 bases from V and 4 bases from J, with 9 bases between. The CDR3 is 13 residues long. The CDR3 region has the DNA TGTGCCAGCAGTGATCAGAATGGCTATGGCTACACCTTC. It encodes CASSDQNGYGYTF.

This clone is a singleton in its sample. The chain carries TRBV6-1 and TRBJ2-2; the D is unclear. The CDR3 spans 14 residues. CDR1 MNHNS and CDR2 SASEGT come from the germline V gene. V lost 2 bases and J lost 3, with 7 bases in between. CDR3 bases: TGTGCCAGCAGTGAAACTTCCCACACCGGGGAGCTGTTTTTT. This encodes CASSETSHTGELFF.

The chain joins TRBV18 to TRBJ2-5, with D perhaps matching TRBD1 (5 bases). V was cut by 3 bases and J by 7 bases, with 12 bases left in between. Germline assignment: CDR1 KGHSH and CDR2 LQKENI. The CDR3 is made up of 13 amino acids. The CDR3: CASSPGDSRTQYF. The CDR3 region has the DNA TGTGCCAGCTCACCCGGAGACAGTAGGACCCAGTACTTC.

This CDR3 reads CASSQESGQGGFPYF. The CDR3 nucleotides read TGTGCCAGCAGCCAAGAGTCAGGACAGGGTGGGTTTCCGTACTTC. V is TRBV4-2 and J is TRBJ2-7; 8 nucleotides match TRBD1. The CDR3 is 15 amino acids. Germline CDR1 and CDR2: LGHNA and YNFKEQ. Losses at the gene ends were 0 bases for V and 12 bases for J; bases not matched to a gene: 13.

This clone appeared a single time. The chain combines TRBV6-1 with TRBJ1-3; D gene uncertain. With 2 bases removed from V and 0 bases from J, the gap between germline ends came to 8 bases. In germline, CDR1 is MNHNS, CDR2 SASEGT. The CDR3 extends over 15 amino acids. The chain's CDR3 is CASSELFLSGNTIYF. CDR3 sequence (DNA): TGTGCCAGCAGTGAATTGTTCCTCTCTGGAAACACCATATATTTT.